This passage covers 32 T cell receptor beta chains from one sample sequenced in a study of neoadjuvant anti-PD-1 for oral cavity cancer. Sequenced by immunoSEQ multiplex PCR; TCRdb stores in-frame clones only, minus some. The repertoire holds about 1,400 clones, with roughly 55% as singletons. Stated time point: after neoadjuvant nivolumab, at surgical resection. Sequencing used tumor tissue, obtained after nivolumab (anti-PD-1) treatment. These receptors were taken from a person between 35 and 79 years old with oral cavity squamous cell carcinoma.

The chain recombines TRBV14 with TRBJ2-7; TRBD1 aligns across 9 bases. The CDR3 runs to 14 residues. Losses at the gene ends were 4 bases for V and 3 bases for J; bases not matched to a gene: 4. Germline lookup yields CDR1 SGHDN and CDR2 FVKESK. The CDR3 loop is CASSPGQGFYEQYF. In DNA, the CDR3 is TGTGCCAGCAGCCCGGGACAGGGATTCTACGAGCAGTACTTC.

This clone was observed a few times. This sequence joins TRBV7-2 and TRBJ2-3; D unclear. V lost 4 bases to trimming and J lost 5 bases, with 16 bases between them. The CDR3 is 15 amino acids. Germline values: CDR1 SGHTA, CDR2 FQGNSA. The CDR3 is CASSSGRTWGDTQYF. The DNA of the CDR3 is TGTGCCAGCAGCTCCGGACGAACCTGGGGAGATACGCAGTATTTT.

V usage is TRBV15 and J usage is TRBJ2-1; 9 bases map to TRBD1. V lost 0 bases, J lost 7 bases, and 7 bases stayed unmatched. CDR1 is LNHNV and CDR2 is YYDKDF in the germline V gene (reference sequence). The CDR3 length is 16 residues. In nucleotides, the CDR3 is TGTGCCACCAGCAGAGATTGGGGACAGGGAGGAAATGAGCAGTTCTTC. Amino acids: CATSRDWGQGGNEQFF.

J is TRBJ2-1 and V is TRBV28; 9 positions agree with TRBD2. Losses at the gene ends were 2 bases for V and 5 bases for J; bases not matched to a gene: 4. CDR3 length equals 15 residues. The germline V gene encodes CDR1 MDHEN and CDR2 SYDVKM. The CDR3 loop is CASSLPSGRHNEQFF. CDR3 sequence (DNA): TGTGCCAGCAGTTTACCCAGCGGGAGGCACAATGAGCAGTTCTTC.

This clone was counted a single time. The chain recombines TRBV5-1 with TRBJ2-5, with 7 bases aligning to TRBD1. With V trimmed by 3 bases and J by 4 bases, 6 bases remained unmatched. In germline, CDR1 is SGHRS, CDR2 YFSETQ. The length of the CDR3 is 14 residues. CDR3 protein: CASSSGQEGETQYF. For the CDR3, the DNA is TGCGCCAGCAGCTCCGGACAGGAAGGAGAGACCCAGTACTTC. Based on the CDR3 plus reference TRBV5-1 and TRBJ2-5, the full variable domain is KAGVTQTPRYLIKTRGQQVTLSCSPISGHRSVSWYQQTPGQGLQFLFEYFSETQRNKGNFPGRFSGRQFSNSRSEMNVSTLELGDSALYLCASSSGQEGETQYFGPGTRLLVL.

The chain recombines TRBV9 with TRBJ2-2, with TRBD2 as a possible D gene (5 bases). This CDR3 spans 17 amino acids. V shed 0 bases and J shed 5 bases, with 17 bases lying between them. Germline values: CDR1 SGDLS, CDR2 YYNGEE. CDR3 in DNA: TGTGCCAGCAGCGTAGGGGAAGGCGGACTTAGGACCGGGGAGCTGTTTTTT. Its translation: CASSVGEGGLRTGELFF.

The chain recombines TRBV5-4 with TRBJ2-5, with 7 bases that match TRBD2. CDR3 length: 13 amino acids. From germline, CDR1 is SGHNT and CDR2 YYREEE (reference sequence). After removal of 5 bases from V and 3 bases from J, the junction contained 4 bases not matched to a gene. The CDR3 loop reads CASREGTKETQYF. The CDR3, as DNA: TGTGCCAGCAGGGAGGGGACTAAAGAGACCCAGTACTTC.

The sample holds a few counts of this clone. The chain uses TRBV7-9 and TRBJ2-7; maybe TRBD2 (6 bases). CDR1 and CDR2 (germline): SEHNR, FQNEAQ (reference sequence). Trimming removed 1 base at V and 5 bases at J, with 15 bases between. The CDR3 has 15 residues. For the CDR3, the DNA is TGTGCCAGCAGCTTAGTTCCGGCGGGACCGCACGAGCAGTACTTC. It yields the protein CASSLVPAGPHEQYF.

The chain employs TRBV7-9 and TRBJ2-3, with 8 bases matching TRBD2. Germline-derived CDR1 and CDR2 are SEHNR and FQNEAQ (reference sequence). J gave up 4 bases and V 5 bases, and 8 bases lay outside the gene matches. The CDR3 length is 15 residues. The CDR3 sequence: CASSPSGRGSDTQYF. The CDR3 DNA reads TGTGCCAGCAGCCCCAGCGGGAGAGGCTCAGATACGCAGTATTTT.

The CDR3 is CASSYQGSLGETQYF. CDR3 in DNA: TGTGCCAGCAGTTACCAGGGGTCCTTGGGGGAGACCCAGTACTTC. J is TRBJ2-5 and V is TRBV6-5, with D perhaps TRBD1 (6 bases). CDR1 and CDR2 (germline): MNHEY, SVGAGI. The CDR3 totals 15 residues. Trimming took off 2 bases at V and 5 bases at J, with 15 bases between the two ends.

A few counts support this clone. The gene calls are TRBV6-6 and TRBJ2-1; 7 bases agree with TRBD1. Germline CDR1 is MNHNY and CDR2 is SVGAGI (reference sequence). This CDR3 region has 15 residues. V lost 3 bases and J lost 1; bases outside the gene matches: 3. The CDR3 DNA reads TGTGCCAGCAGTTATACGGGACAGTCCTACAATGAGCAGTTCTTC. It codes for CASSYTGQSYNEQFF.

This clone has more than one count but fewer than ten. V is TRBV20-1 and J is TRBJ1-2; D is possibly TRBD1 (5 bases). Germline CDR1 and CDR2: DFQATT and SNEGSKA (reference sequence). Trimming stripped 6 bases from V and 7 bases from J, with 12 bases between. The CDR3 runs 11 residues. The CDR3 is CSAAGYSGYTF. CDR3 nucleotides: TGCAGTGCCGCAGGGTACTCTGGCTACACCTTC.

By share, this clone counts as large. The chain uses TRBV10-3 and TRBJ2-3, with D perhaps matching TRBD1 (6 bases). In germline, CDR1 is ENHRY, CDR2 SYGVKD. Trimming stripped 3 bases from V and 1 base from J, with 11 bases between. This CDR3 has 15 amino acids. In nucleotides, the CDR3 is TGTGCCATCAGTGATACAGGGTCCCGCACAGATACGCAGTATTTT. Translation gives CAISDTGSRTDTQYF.

This sequence joins TRBV7-2 and TRBJ2-5, with unresolved D. With 1 base removed from V and 4 bases from J, the gap between germline ends came to 7 bases. There are 13 residues in the CDR3. Germline V gene data show CDR1 as SGHTA and CDR2 as FQGNSA. The CDR3 sequence: CASSLVGRETQYF. Written as DNA, the CDR3 is TGTGCCAGCAGCTTAGTAGGGCGAGAGACCCAGTACTTC. The whole variable domain, filled in from reference TRBV7-2 and TRBJ2-5, reads GAGVSQSPSNKVTEKGKDVELRCDPISGHTALYWYRQSLGQGLEFLIYFQGNSAPDKSGLPSDRFSAERTGGSVSTLTIQRTQQEDSAVYLCASSLVGRETQYFGPGTRLLVL.

J is TRBJ2-7 and V is TRBV5-1; D is undetermined. The CDR3 is made up of 13 amino acids. V lost 2 bases, J lost 3 bases, and 9 bases lay in between. Germline CDR1 SGHRS, CDR2 YFSETQ. CDR3 in amino acids: CASSLSQSYEQYF. The CDR3, as DNA: TGCGCCAGCAGCTTATCACAGAGCTACGAGCAGTACTTC.

The chain joins TRBV5-1 to TRBJ2-1; perhaps TRBD1 as D (6 bases). CDR1 and CDR2 from the germline V gene are SGHRS and YFSETQ. CDR3 length equals 15 residues. Trimming took off 4 bases at V and 0 bases at J, with 11 bases between the two ends. In nucleotides, the CDR3 is TGCGCCAGCAGCCGCCGACAGGACTCCTACAATGAGCAGTTCTTC. It specifies CASSRRQDSYNEQFF.

This clone was counted a few times. The V gene is TRBV5-1, the J gene TRBJ2-3; D may match TRBD1 or TRBD2 (5 bases each). Germline CDR1 and CDR2: SGHRS and YFSETQ. The V end lost 4 bases, the J end lost 2 bases, and 11 bases lay between the germline ends. The CDR3 totals 14 residues. The CDR3 sequence: CASSMGPLTDTQYF. The CDR3 nucleotides read TGCGCCAGCAGCATGGGACCTCTCACAGATACGCAGTATTTT. Full variable domain (rest looked up from reference TRBV5-1 and TRBJ2-3): KAGVTQTPRYLIKTRGQQVTLSCSPISGHRSVSWYQQTPGQGLQFLFEYFSETQRNKGNFPGRFSGRQFSNSRSEMNVSTLELGDSALYLCASSMGPLTDTQYFGPGTRLTVL.

V usage is TRBV13 and J usage is TRBJ2-1, with TRBD1 matching 12 bases. The CDR3 covers 15 residues. Trimming took 4 bases from V and 8 from J; bases not matched to a gene: 6. Germline V gene lookup returns CDR1 PRHDT and CDR2 FYEKMQ (reference sequence). The CDR3 is CASSYRDRGLDEQFF. The CDR3 coding sequence is TGTGCCAGCAGCTACCGGGACAGGGGGCTGGATGAGCAGTTCTTC.

This sequence joins TRBV11-3 and TRBJ2-3; D gene ambiguous. V lost 3 bases and J lost 4, with 5 bases in between. CDR1 and CDR2 (germline): SGHNT, YENEEA. The CDR3 has 12 amino acids. The CDR3 protein is CASSFGPDTQYF. The CDR3 bases are TGTGCCAGCAGCTTTGGCCCAGATACGCAGTATTTT.

This clone was seen only a few times. This sequence joins TRBV4-1 and TRBJ1-5; 7 positions agree with TRBD1. From germline, CDR1 is MGHRA and CDR2 YSYEKL. V trimming: 2 bases; J trimming: 4 bases; junction bases outside the gene matches: 5. The CDR3 consists of 15 residues. The CDR3, as DNA: TGCGCCAGCAGCCAACCTGACAGGGCAAATCAGCCCCAGCATTTT. Its translation is CASSQPDRANQPQHF.

In its sample, this clone was seen a few times. The genes are TRBV5-1 and TRBJ1-1; D not certain. Germline V gene data show CDR1 as SGHRS and CDR2 as YFSETQ. The germline V and J ends were trimmed by 6 bases and 0 bases, with 12 bases remaining between them. This CDR3 spans 14 amino acids. This CDR3 is CASTWQNMNTEAFF. CDR3 nucleotides: TGCGCCAGCACTTGGCAGAACATGAACACTGAAGCTTTCTTT. Supplemented by reference TRBV5-1 and TRBJ1-1, the full variable domain reads KAGVTQTPRYLIKTRGQQVTLSCSPISGHRSVSWYQQTPGQGLQFLFEYFSETQRNKGNFPGRFSGRQFSNSRSEMNVSTLELGDSALYLCASTWQNMNTEAFFGQGTRLTVV.

To note about this clone: A read error likely explains this, since a far larger clone differs by one base. The sample has other DNA sequences that encode this CDR3 too. The gene calls are TRBV5-2 and TRBJ2-6; the tabulated D call, TRBD2, remains unverified against the DNA. TRBV5-2 is a recognized pseudogene. The CDR3 is 16 amino acids. As DNA, the CDR3 is TGTGCCAGCAGCCAAACAGCGGGAGGAGGGGCCAACGTCCTGACTTTC. Translation: CASSQTAGGGANVLTF.

This chain connects TRBV5-1 to TRBJ1-2; the D gene is possibly TRBD1 (5 bases). The CDR3 is made up of 14 amino acids. Germline V gene data show CDR1 as SGHRS and CDR2 as YFSETQ. Trimming cost V 0 bases and J 7 bases, with 13 bases left between them. CDR3 loop: CASSLEPRGGGYTF. CDR3 in DNA: TGCGCCAGCAGCTTGGAGCCGCGGGGGGGTGGCTACACCTTC.

The chain combines TRBV6-1 with TRBJ2-1; 9 positions match TRBD1. The CDR3 is made up of 14 amino acids. The germline gives CDR1 MNHNS, CDR2 SASEGT. J gave up 8 bases and V 6 bases, and 8 bases lay outside the gene matches. CDR3 in amino acids: CASSRRDRVHEQFF. DNA of the CDR3: TGTGCCAGCAGCCGCCGGGACAGGGTCCATGAGCAGTTCTTC.

The V gene is TRBV6-5, the J gene TRBJ2-7; possible D gene TRBD2, 5 bases. This CDR3 comprises 14 residues. V dropped 6 bases and J dropped 2 bases, with 14 bases sitting between them. Looked up from germline, CDR1 is MNHEY and CDR2 is SVGAGI. CDR3 coding DNA: TGTGCCAGCAGACAATATCCGGGGACCTACGAGCAGTACTTC. It translates to CASRQYPGTYEQYF.

In its sample, this clone was seen a few times. The chain links TRBV28 to TRBJ2-1; the D is unclear. This CDR3 contains 12 residues. Germline V gives CDR1 MDHEN, CDR2 SYDVKM. The germline V and J ends were trimmed by 6 bases and 7 bases, with 10 bases remaining between them. CDR3 amino acids: CASSLTRNEQFF. CDR3 bases: TGTGCCAGCAGCCTAACGCGTAATGAGCAGTTCTTC.

The chain uses TRBV7-9 and TRBJ2-7, with a weak D call TRBD2 (6 bases). The germline V gene has CDR1 SEHNR and CDR2 FQNEAQ (reference sequence). The V gene lost 4 bases and the J gene lost 2 bases, with 12 bases spanning the gap. The CDR3 has 14 residues. This CDR3 reads CASSSRDFTYEQYF. Written as DNA, the CDR3 is TGTGCCAGCAGCTCCCGGGACTTTACCTACGAGCAGTACTTC.

V gene TRBV11-2 combines with J gene TRBJ2-7, with 7 bases aligning to TRBD2. The CDR3 contains 12 residues. V shed 5 bases and J 4 bases; nucleotides not matched to a gene: 2. Germline lookup yields CDR1 SGHAT and CDR2 FQNNGV. The CDR3 loop is CASSPGGYEQYF. CDR3 sequence (DNA): TGTGCCAGCAGCCCGGGGGGTTACGAGCAGTACTTC.

The chain joins TRBV2 to TRBJ2-7; D possibly corresponds to TRBD1 (6 bases). This CDR3 is built from 15 residues. V lost 4 bases and J 0 bases, leaving 13 bases between the germline ends. Germline CDR1 reads SNHLY; CDR2 reads FYNNEI. The CDR3: CASSVSGTNSYEQYF. CDR3 in DNA: TGTGCCAGCAGTGTCTCCGGGACAAACTCCTACGAGCAGTACTTC.

V gene TRBV7-8 combines with J gene TRBJ1-2, with 9 bases matching TRBD1. The CDR3 has 15 residues. V lost 3 bases to trimming and J lost 7 bases; unmatched junction nucleotides: 9. Germline lookup yields CDR1 SGHVS and CDR2 FQNEAQ. The CDR3 DNA follows: TGTGCCAGCAGCTTCTACACAGGGGGCTTAGGTGGCTACACCTTC. It codes for CASSFYTGGLGGYTF.

This chain joins TRBV7-9 and TRBJ1-2; 9 bases map to TRBD1. CDR1 SEHNR and CDR2 FQNEAQ come from the germline V gene (reference sequence). The CDR3 loop spans 14 amino acids. V was clipped by 5 bases and J by 6 bases; unmatched bases: 7. CDR3 sequence: CASSIRTGVHGYTF. CDR3 DNA: TGTGCCAGCAGCATAAGGACAGGGGTTCATGGCTACACCTTC.

The chain links TRBV6-5 to TRBJ2-3, with 7 bases fitting TRBD2. The CDR3 runs 16 residues. Germline loops: CDR1 MNHEY, CDR2 SVGAGI. J lost 1 base, V lost 4 bases, and 8 bases had no gene match. Written as DNA, the CDR3 is TGTGCCAGCAGTTCCTTTGGGCTAGCGGGCACAGATACGCAGTATTTT. This sequence encodes CASSSFGLAGTDTQYF.